This T cell receptor beta chain emerged from a study of CD8+ T cells in alopecia areata. Whole-study results and caveats: Normal scalp had lower clonality than lesional scalp, with alopecia totalis/universalis lesions showing this most strongly.

A note on this clone: Its specificity is not known.

RNA extraction was followed by reverse transcription into cDNA, which acted as the sequencing template. The assay was immunoSEQ multiplex PCR, and TCRdb's table has in-frame clones only and misses some. The sample includes more than 95,000 clones, roughly 50% of them seen just once. This CDR3 spans 12 amino acids. The V gene's germline CDR1 is SQVTM and CDR2 ANQGSEA. The junction had 6 bases not matched to a gene; V was cut back by 6 bases and J by 9 bases. The sequence was collected from a human donor with alopecia areata. This chain uses TRBV29-1 with TRBJ2-1; 9 nucleotides line up with TRBD1. Sequencing was carried out using NKG2D-low CD8+ T cells sorted from blood. CDR3 residues: CSVPGTGSEQFF. The CDR3 DNA reads as TGCAGCGTACCCGGGACAGGGAGTGAGCAGTTCTTC.